These T cell receptor beta chains were read from a single sample in a study of T cells in Graves' hyperthyroidism and ophthalmopathy. MiXCR was run by TCRdb on the multiplex PCR reads, yielding one entry per CDR3 protein. The table has 700,000 or so distinct CDR3 sequences, approximately 16% seen once; the top ten hold around 8%. Specimen: blood. These receptors were taken from a man aged 18 to 29 with Graves' hyperthyroidism. The CDR3 runs from the conserved cysteine through the conserved F or W. Fields, in order: clone size, D gene, J gene, V gene, CDR3 DNA, CDR3 protein. D genes are given only for firm matches. Rows may omit the clone size; those that give it use once, few, many or a size class.

NA,NA,TRBJ2-5,TRBV5-1,TGCGCCAGCAGCATGCCTGACAGGGCGGGGGAGACCCAGTACTTC,CASSMPDRAGETQYF
NA,NA,TRBJ2-1,TRBV12-3/TRBV12-4,TGTGCCAGCACCACCGGGGGAGGAGGGAATGAGCAGTTCTTC,CASTTGGGGNEQFF
many,NA,TRBJ2-1,TRBV28,TGTGCCAGCAGTTTATCAGGGGAGCAGTTCTTC,CASSLSGEQFF
NA,NA,TRBJ2-7,TRBV29-1,TGCAGCGTTACGGGGGACTCGGTGCACGAGCAGTACTTC,CSVTGDSVHEQYF
many,TRBD2,TRBJ2-1,TRBV10-3,TGTGCCATCAGTGGGGGGATAGCGGGCAATGAGCAGTTCTTC,CAISGGIAGNEQFF
few,TRBD2,TRBJ2-7,TRBV20-1,TGCAGTGCTACTAGAGCGGGGGACATATTCTACGAGCAGTACTTC,CSATRAGDIFYEQYF
NA,TRBD2,TRBJ2-7,TRBV7-2,TGTGCCAGCAGCTTAGTTCCGGGACTAGCGGGAGCTGAGCAGTACTTC,CASSLVPGLAGAEQYF
many,NA,TRBJ2-6,TRBV28,TGTGCCAGCAGCCCGGCTCCTCGGGCTGGGGCCAACGTCCTGACTTTC,CASSPAPRAGANVLTF
few,NA,TRBJ1-1,TRBV4-2,TGTGCCAGCAGCCCGACCCACAGGGAGAGGTGGGCTTTCTTT,CASSPTHRERWAFF
many,TRBD2,TRBJ2-3,TRBV12-3/TRBV12-4,TGTGCCAGCAGCCCGCGGGAGAAGGTGACAGATACGCAGTATTTT,CASSPREKVTDTQYF
few,NA,TRBJ1-2,TRBV12-5,TGTGCTAGTGGTTTGGTAGAATCGCGGCAGGAGCTCTATGGCTACACCTTC,CASGLVESRQELYGYTF
many,TRBD2,TRBJ2-3,TRBV18,TGTGCCAGCTCACCAGCGATCGGCGGGAGGTTGACAGATACGCAGTATTTT,CASSPAIGGRLTDTQYF
many,TRBD2,TRBJ2-7,TRBV2,TGTGCCAGCGTCGGACTAGCGGGAGGGCCTAGCGAGCAGTACTTC,CASVGLAGGPSEQYF
few,TRBD1,TRBJ1-5,TRBV28,TGTGCCAGCAGCTTCCACCCAGGACAGGGCGGGAATCAGCCCCAGCATTTT,CASSFHPGQGGNQPQHF
NA,TRBD1,TRBJ2-7,TRBV5-8,TGTGCCAGCAGCTTGCGCTCCGGGACAGCCTCCTACGAGCAGTACTTC,CASSLRSGTASYEQYF
many,NA,TRBJ1-5,TRBV28,TGTGCCGGGGGGTCGGAGAGCAATCAGCCCCAGCATTTT,CAGGSESNQPQHF
few,NA,TRBJ1-4,TRBV5-5,TGTGCCAGCAGCTTGATACAGGAAAAACTGTTTTTT,CASSLIQEKLFF
many,TRBD1,TRBJ1-1,TRBV18,TGTGCCAGCTCACAGACCGGGACAGGCACTGAAGCTTTCTTT,CASSQTGTGTEAFF
many,TRBD2,TRBJ2-3,TRBV7-2,TGTGCCAGCAGCCCCAGATTCGTAGCGGGAGTGAAGAATACGCAGTATTTT,CASSPRFVAGVKNTQYF
NA,NA,TRBJ1-5,TRBV19,TGTGCCAGTAGTATTCTGGGGTTTGGGCAGCCCCAGCATTTT,CASSILGFGQPQHF
few,TRBD2,TRBJ2-5,TRBV27,TGTGCCAGCGGGGGACTAGAGGGGGTGTTGAACCAAGAGACCCAGTACTTC,CASGGLEGVLNQETQYF
many,TRBD2,TRBJ2-7,TRBV28,TGTGCCAATAACGGACTAGCGGGTTTGTCATCCTCCTACGAGCAGTACTTC,CANNGLAGLSSSYEQYF
NA,NA,TRBJ1-1,TRBV10-3,TGTGCCATCTGCGGGACGGACATGAACACTGAAGCTTTCTTT,CAICGTDMNTEAFF
few,TRBD2,TRBJ2-1,TRBV9,TGTGCCAGCAGCGTAGAGTTGATGGCGGGGGTGCAGTTCTTC,CASSVELMAGVQFF
NA,NA,TRBJ2-1,TRBV7-2,TGTGCCAGCAGCTTAATGGGTTCTGCGCTTGAACTCTACAATGAGCAGTTCTTC,CASSLMGSALELYNEQFF
NA,NA,TRBJ2-5,TRBV7-6,TGTGCCAGCAGCTTAGCGAGGAAGCGGGTGTACTTC,CASSLARKRVYF
NA,NA,TRBJ2-1,TRBV27,TGTGCCAGCAGTTTACGTCCCTGGGAGACGGACCGTTGGAGCTCCTACAATGAGCAGTTCTTC,CASSLRPWETDRWSSYNEQFF
many,NA,TRBJ1-1,TRBV7-3,TGTGCCAGCAGCCCTGACGTTGGGCGCACTGAAGCTTTCTTT,CASSPDVGRTEAFF
many,NA,TRBJ1-1,TRBV28,TGTGCCACCCGCGTTCGCAACACTGAAGCTTTCTTT,CATRVRNTEAFF
many,NA,TRBJ2-2,TRBV2,TGTGCCAGCAGCCGGGGACGCGAGGCCGGGGAGCTGTTTTTT,CASSRGREAGELFF
few,NA,TRBJ2-7,TRBV29-1,TGCAGCGTTGAAGATAGGCGCCAGGGAAGGGACGAGCAGTACTTC,CSVEDRRQGRDEQYF
few,NA,TRBJ1-1,TRBV10-3,TGTGCCATCAGTTTGACAGAGAACACTGAAGCTTTCTTT,CAISLTENTEAFF
NA,NA,TRBJ2-7,TRBV12-3/TRBV12-4,TGTGCCAGCACCCTATACAGGGCAAACGAGCAGTACTTC,CASTLYRANEQYF
NA,TRBD1,TRBJ2-1,TRBV7-9,TGTGCCAGCAGCTCTCGGGACAGGGGGGGTTCGGAGACGCAGTTCTTC,CASSSRDRGGSETQFF
many,NA,TRBJ2-3,TRBV27,TGTGCCAGCAGTGGCCGCCTGGGAGCAGATACGCAGTATTTT,CASSGRLGADTQYF
once,TRBD1,TRBJ2-7,TRBV4-1,TGCGCCAGCAGCCAATATCCCGGGACAGACGGCGAGCAGTACTTC,CASSQYPGTDGEQYF
many,NA,TRBJ2-7,TRBV7-6,TGTGCCAGCAGTGGGCGGGCAGGGAAAGAGCAGTACTTC,CASSGRAGKEQYF
NA,NA,TRBJ2-3,TRBV4-1,TGCGCCAGCAGCCGCACTCGAGGGCAGACAGCGCGCACAGATACGCAGTATTTT,CASSRTRGQTARTDTQYF
NA,TRBD2,TRBJ2-7,TRBV19,TGTGCCAGTAGTATAGGGGCGGGAGGCTCATACGAGCAGTACTTC,CASSIGAGGSYEQYF
NA,NA,TRBJ1-2,TRBV9,TGTGCCAGCAGCGTTTCTATCACAGACTATGGCTACACCTTC,CASSVSITDYGYTF
once,TRBD2,TRBJ2-3,TRBV7-2,TGTGCCAGCAGCTCCGGACTAGCGGGAGCCTCCTGGGATACGCAGTATTTT,CASSSGLAGASWDTQYF
NA,TRBD2,TRBJ2-5,TRBV4-3,TGCGCCAGCAGCCAAGACAACCTGGGACTAGCGGGAGTGCGGATCCAAGAGACCCAGTACTTC,CASSQDNLGLAGVRIQETQYF
many,NA,TRBJ2-7,TRBV7-9,TGTGCCAGCAGCCGCGGGTTGGCAGGTCCAATTATCTACGAGCAGTACTTC,CASSRGLAGPIIYEQYF
many,TRBD2,TRBJ2-5,TRBV27,TGTGCCAGCAGTTTATCGGGGGGGTCCCTCCAAGAGACCCAGTACTTC,CASSLSGGSLQETQYF
few,TRBD2,TRBJ2-7,TRBV30,TGTGCCTGGAGCGCGGGTCTAGCGGGCCCCTACGAGCAGTACTTC,CAWSAGLAGPYEQYF
many,NA,TRBJ2-5,TRBV5-8,TGTGCCAGCAGCTTGAGCAGGGCCGGAGGGGAGACCCAGTACTTC,CASSLSRAGGETQYF
many,TRBD1,TRBJ1-2,TRBV27,TGTGCCAGCAGCGGGCACAGGGGGTATGGCTACACCTTC,CASSGHRGYGYTF